This T cell receptor beta chain was retrieved from a study of OX40 agonist ivuxolimab in advanced cancers. For the study at large: At 0.01 to 10 mg/kg, ivuxolimab was administered intravenously to patients every 2 weeks. Study findings and constraints: More expanded clones were seen, on average, in CD8+ T cells than in CD4+.

Generated by immunoSEQ multiplex PCR, the TCRdb table keeps only in-frame clones and is missing some. The sample contains more than 60,000 clones, around 83% of which appear only once. As concerns this clone: Antigen unknown.

CDR1 is SNHLY, CDR2 FYNNEI, per germline. The CDR3 is 14 amino acids. The germline V and J ends were trimmed by 8 bases and 5 bases, with 16 bases remaining between them. V usage is TRBV2 and J usage is TRBJ1-5, with D unresolved. The sequencing here drew on CD4+ or CD8+ T cells sorted from blood, taken in a trial of the OX40 agonist ivuxolimab. This clonotype originated in an adult with an advanced solid tumor such as melanoma, head and neck, liver or kidney cancer. CDR3 in amino acids: CASSEATRYQPQHF. DNA of the CDR3: TGTGCCAGCTCAGAGGCGACACGGTATCAGCCCCAGCATTTT. Looking up the rest from reference TRBV2 and TRBJ1-5 gives the full variable domain: EPEVTQTPSHQVTQMGQEVILRCVPISNHLYFYWYRQILGQKVEFLVSFYNNEISEKSEIFDDQFSVERPDGSNFTLKIRSTKLEDSAMYFCASSEATRYQPQHFGDGTRLSIL.